The 18 T cell receptor beta chains given below trace back to one sample, sequenced in a study of blood T cells in healthy people across ages. Alongside a J-beta primer mix, a sample-barcoded 5' primer served in a second PCR lasting roughly 7 to 11 cycles. A single record per CDR3 protein comes from TCRdb applying MiXCR to the 5' RACE reads. The sample shows approximately 1.5 million distinct CDR3 sequences, 42% of them seen only once. Sequenced: blood. These receptors were collected from a woman aged 18 to 35 in good health.

V usage is TRBV12-3 or TRBV12-4 and J usage is TRBJ1-1; D is possibly TRBD1 (6 bases). The germline V and J ends were trimmed by 7 bases and 4 bases, with 13 bases remaining between them. CDR3 length: 13 residues. The DNA of the CDR3 is TGTGCCAGCACCACTACCAGGGGCACTGAAGCTTTCTTT. This codes for CASTTTRGTEAFF.

Only a few counts were recorded for this clonotype. The chain joins TRBV4-2 to TRBJ2-7; D remains unclear. This CDR3 spans 15 amino acids. Trimming took off 0 bases at V and 4 bases at J, with 13 bases between the two ends. Germline values: CDR1 LGHNA, CDR2 YNFKEQ. CDR3 region: CASSQDWGSLYEQYF. The CDR3 DNA follows: TGTGCCAGCAGCCAAGATTGGGGTAGCCTGTACGAGCAGTACTTC.

The gene calls are TRBV28 and TRBJ1-5; unclear D gene. CDR3 size: 14 residues. V was trimmed by 7 bases and J by 4 bases, leaving 14 bases between them. Germline lookup yields CDR1 MDHEN and CDR2 SYDVKM. The CDR3 sequence: CASIDPLQNQPQHF. CDR3 nucleotide sequence: TGTGCCAGCATCGATCCCCTGCAGAATCAGCCCCAGCATTTT.

This clonotype was seen many times. This chain joins TRBV4-3 and TRBJ2-1; the D is unclear. Germline CDR1 LGHNA, CDR2 YSLEER. Deletions cut 1 base from V and 7 bases from J, with 11 bases between. This CDR3 is built from 14 residues. The chain's CDR3 is CASSQVWRLNEQFF. CDR3 bases: TGCGCCAGCAGCCAAGTTTGGCGGTTGAATGAGCAGTTCTTC.

In its sample, this clonotype was seen a few times. The chain combines TRBV4-1 with TRBJ1-1; D gene ambiguous. Per the germline V gene, CDR1 is MGHRA and CDR2 is YSYEKL. The ends were cut back, 1 base at V and 1 base at J, with 13 bases in the middle. There are 16 residues in the CDR3. Written as DNA, the CDR3 is TGCGCCAGCAGCCAAGTTTTTTTCTTTAGGAACACTGAAGCTTTCTTT. Protein: CASSQVFFFRNTEAFF.

This clonotype has a count of ten or more. The rearrangement uses TRBV20-1 and TRBJ1-2; possible D gene TRBD1, 6 bases. CDR3 length: 13 amino acids. The germline V gene has CDR1 DFQATT and CDR2 SNEGSKA (reference sequence). V was pared by 5 bases and J by 2 bases, with 12 bases between. The CDR3 reads CSAEQGLNYGYTF. CDR3 in DNA: TGCAGTGCTGAACAGGGACTAAACTATGGCTACACCTTC.

V usage is TRBV28 and J usage is TRBJ1-1; 8 nucleotides match TRBD1. The CDR3 is made up of 15 amino acids. The V gene's germline CDR1 is MDHEN and CDR2 SYDVKM. The junction had 13 bases not matched to a gene; V was cut back by 8 bases and J by 5 bases. CDR3 residues: CASLLGGQVWTEAFF. CDR3 nucleotide sequence: TGTGCCAGCCTGCTGGGGGGACAGGTGTGGACTGAAGCTTTCTTT.

This clonotype was observed a handful of times. J is TRBJ1-1 and V is TRBV6-5; possibly TRBD1 for D (5 bases). The CDR3 spans 11 residues. In germline, CDR1 is MNHEY, CDR2 SVGAGI. V was trimmed by 6 bases and J by 8 bases, leaving 10 bases between them. The CDR3 DNA reads as TGTGCCAGCAGACAGGACTTGGAAGCTTTCTTT. This gives the protein CASRQDLEAFF.

The J gene is TRBJ1-2, the V gene TRBV7-2; no clear D. The CDR3 totals 15 residues. V gave up 5 bases and J gave up 0 bases, with 13 bases separating them. Per the germline V gene, CDR1 is SGHTA and CDR2 is FQGNSA. DNA of the CDR3: TGTGCCAGCAGCCTCGCGGTACAGCCTAACTATGGCTACACCTTC. Protein: CASSLAVQPNYGYTF.

CDR3 DNA sequence: TGTGCCAGCGGGCCCCGGATCTATGGCTACACCTTC. Encoded protein: CASGPRIYGYTF. The genes are TRBV28 and TRBJ1-2; D remains unclear. The CDR3 spans 12 residues. Trimming pared 8 bases from V and 4 bases from J, leaving 11 bases between. Germline V gene sequence: CDR1 MDHEN, CDR2 SYDVKM.

This clonotype showed up just a few times. The chain recombines TRBV28 with TRBJ2-7; D is unresolved. The V end was cut by 4 bases, the J end by 1 base, with 8 bases between. The germline gives CDR1 MDHEN, CDR2 SYDVKM. The CDR3 contains 13 residues. The CDR3: CASSCGGSYEQYF. The CDR3, as DNA: TGTGCCAGCAGTTGTGGCGGATCCTACGAGCAGTACTTC. Supplemented by reference TRBV28 and TRBJ2-7, the full variable domain reads DVKVTQSSRYLVKRTGEKVFLECVQDMDHENMFWYRQDPGLGLRLIYFSYDVKMKEKGDIPEGYSVSREKKERFSLILESASTNQTSMYLCASSCGGSYEQYFGPGTRLTVT.

This clonotype was observed a handful of times. The chain joins TRBV7-2 to TRBJ2-1, with 7 positions matching TRBD2. V gave up 2 bases and J gave up 2 bases; unmatched junction bases: 6. Germline lookup yields CDR1 SGHTA and CDR2 FQGNSA. The CDR3 spans 16 residues. The CDR3 protein is CASSLSLAVPYNEQFF. The DNA of the CDR3 is TGTGCCAGCAGCTTATCCCTAGCGGTACCCTACAATGAGCAGTTCTTC.

Notes on this clonotype: At one boundary the junction diverges from the germline segment, which might be a read error. V is TRBV27 and J is TRBJ1-2; a weak D match, TRBD1 (5 bases). The length of the CDR3 is 17 residues. Germline V CDR1 and CDR2: MNHEY, SMNVEV (reference sequence). The CDR3 spells CATLPMAEGLVNHGYTF. DNA for the CDR3: TGTGCCACCCTTCCAATGGCTGAGGGACTTGTTAACCATGGCTACACCTTC.

This clonotype has only a few counts. The chain combines TRBV29-1 with TRBJ2-3; the match to TRBD2 covers 8 bases. This CDR3 spans 16 amino acids. V was clipped by 5 bases and J by 5 bases; unmatched bases: 15. CDR1 SQVTM and CDR2 ANQGSEA come from the germline V gene. Written as DNA, the CDR3 is TGCAGCGTTACCCCTGGGGCGGGGGGACAAATAGATACGCAGTATTTT. The encoded protein is CSVTPGAGGQIDTQYF.

The rearrangement joins TRBV4-1 to TRBJ2-1; D gene ambiguous. The germline CDR1 and CDR2 sequences are MGHRA and YSYEKL. Trimming took off 3 bases at V and 5 bases at J, with 14 bases between the two ends. The CDR3 has 15 amino acids. Here the CDR3 DNA reads TGCGCCAGCAGCCAGGAAGGAGTACCTAACAATGAGCAGTTCTTC. Translation gives CASSQEGVPNNEQFF.

This clonotype was seen a handful of times. The chain employs TRBV27 and TRBJ1-2, with TRBD1 matching over 7 bases. The germline gives CDR1 MNHEY, CDR2 SMNVEV (reference sequence). V lost 6 bases and J lost 1; bases outside the gene matches: 5. This CDR3 comprises 14 residues. This CDR3 reads CASRQTGSNYGYTF. The CDR3 DNA reads TGTGCCAGCAGACAGACAGGGAGTAACTATGGCTACACCTTC.

V and J are TRBV4-3 and TRBJ1-4; 11 nucleotides match TRBD1. The CDR3 totals 16 residues. V lost 3 bases and J lost 3; bases outside the gene matches: 3. CDR1 and CDR2 (germline): LGHNA, YSLEER. The CDR3, as DNA: TGCGCCAGCAGCCAGGACAGGGGGCCGTCTAATGAAAAACTGTTTTTT. It specifies CASSQDRGPSNEKLFF.

CDR3 nucleotides: TGTGCCAGCAGTATCTCAGGGAAGGGCAATCAGCCCCAGCATTTT. It encodes CASSISGKGNQPQHF. This chain connects TRBV6-2 or TRBV6-3 to TRBJ1-5, with D tentatively TRBD1 (5 bases). Germline CDR1 is MNHEY and CDR2 is SVGEGT. Deletions cut 5 bases from V and 2 bases from J, with 13 bases between. CDR3 length: 15 residues.